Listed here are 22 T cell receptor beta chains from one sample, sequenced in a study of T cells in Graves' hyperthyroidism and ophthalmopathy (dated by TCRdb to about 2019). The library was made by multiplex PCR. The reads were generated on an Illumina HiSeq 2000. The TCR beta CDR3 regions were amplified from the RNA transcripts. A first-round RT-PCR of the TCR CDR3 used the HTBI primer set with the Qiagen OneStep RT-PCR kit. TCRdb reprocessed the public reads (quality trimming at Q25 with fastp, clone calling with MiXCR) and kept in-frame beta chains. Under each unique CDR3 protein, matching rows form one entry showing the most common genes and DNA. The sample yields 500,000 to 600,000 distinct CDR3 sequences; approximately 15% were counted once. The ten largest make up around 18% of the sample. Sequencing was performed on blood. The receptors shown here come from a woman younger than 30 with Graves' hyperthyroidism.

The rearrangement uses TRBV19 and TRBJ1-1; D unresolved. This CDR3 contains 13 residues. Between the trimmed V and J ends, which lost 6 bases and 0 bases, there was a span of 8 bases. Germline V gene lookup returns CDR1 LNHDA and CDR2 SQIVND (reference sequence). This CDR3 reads CASRGHMNTEAFF. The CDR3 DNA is TGTGCCAGTAGAGGGCACATGAACACTGAAGCTTTCTTT.

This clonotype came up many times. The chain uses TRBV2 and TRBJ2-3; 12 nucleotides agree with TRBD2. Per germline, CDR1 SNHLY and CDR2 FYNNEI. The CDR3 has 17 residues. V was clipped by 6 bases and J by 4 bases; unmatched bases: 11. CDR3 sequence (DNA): TGTGCCAGCAGCAAGGGACTAGCGGGCAAAAACCCAGATACGCAGTATTTT. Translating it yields CASSKGLAGKNPDTQYF.

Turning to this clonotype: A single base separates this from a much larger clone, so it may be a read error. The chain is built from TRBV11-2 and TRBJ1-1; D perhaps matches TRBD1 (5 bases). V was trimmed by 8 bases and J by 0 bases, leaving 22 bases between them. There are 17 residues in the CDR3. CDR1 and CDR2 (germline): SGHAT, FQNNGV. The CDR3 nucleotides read TGTGCCAGCGGAAAAAACGGGGGGGGAGGCATGAACACTGAAGCTTTCTTT. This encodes CASGKNGGGGMNTEAFF.

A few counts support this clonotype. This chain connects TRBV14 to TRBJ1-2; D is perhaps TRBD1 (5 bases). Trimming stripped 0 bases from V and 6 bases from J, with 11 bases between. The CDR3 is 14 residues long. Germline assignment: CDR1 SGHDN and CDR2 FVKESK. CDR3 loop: CASSQDFSGHGYTF. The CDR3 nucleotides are TGTGCCAGCAGCCAAGATTTTTCAGGGCATGGCTACACCTTC.

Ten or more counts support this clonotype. The CDR3 sequence: CASSIQGDEQYF. CDR3 bases: TGTGCCAGTAGTATCCAGGGCGACGAGCAGTACTTC. The chain has TRBV19 and TRBJ2-7; weak D call: TRBD1 (5 bases). V lost 3 bases and J lost 5, with 8 bases in between. The CDR3 totals 12 residues. The germline V gene has CDR1 LNHDA and CDR2 SQIVND (reference sequence).

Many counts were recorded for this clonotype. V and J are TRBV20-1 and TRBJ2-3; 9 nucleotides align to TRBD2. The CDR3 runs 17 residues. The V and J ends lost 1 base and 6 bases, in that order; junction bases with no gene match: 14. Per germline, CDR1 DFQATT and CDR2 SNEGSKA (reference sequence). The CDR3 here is CSARVGLAGTRGDTQYF. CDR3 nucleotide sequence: TGCAGTGCTAGAGTGGGGCTAGCGGGAACGCGGGGGGATACGCAGTATTTT.

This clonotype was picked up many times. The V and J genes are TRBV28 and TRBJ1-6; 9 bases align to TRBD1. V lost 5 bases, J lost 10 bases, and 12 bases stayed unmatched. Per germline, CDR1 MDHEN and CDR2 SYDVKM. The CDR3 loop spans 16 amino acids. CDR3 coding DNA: TGTGCCAGCAGTCCAGTCATGGGACAGGGAAACTCACCCCTCCACTTT. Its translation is CASSPVMGQGNSPLHF.

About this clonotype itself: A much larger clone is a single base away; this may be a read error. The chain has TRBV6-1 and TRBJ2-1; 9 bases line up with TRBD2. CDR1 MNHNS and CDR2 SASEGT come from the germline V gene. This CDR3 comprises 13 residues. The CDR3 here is CASTASGDVEQSF. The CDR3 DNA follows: TGTGCCAGCACCGCTAGCGGGGATGTGGAGCAGTCCTTC.

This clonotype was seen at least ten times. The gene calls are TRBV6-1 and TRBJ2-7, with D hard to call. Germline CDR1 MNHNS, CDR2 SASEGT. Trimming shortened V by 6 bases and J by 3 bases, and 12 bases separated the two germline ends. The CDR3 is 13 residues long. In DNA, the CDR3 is TGTGCCAGCAGCCAAAATGACGGCTACGAGCAGTACTTC. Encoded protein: CASSQNDGYEQYF.

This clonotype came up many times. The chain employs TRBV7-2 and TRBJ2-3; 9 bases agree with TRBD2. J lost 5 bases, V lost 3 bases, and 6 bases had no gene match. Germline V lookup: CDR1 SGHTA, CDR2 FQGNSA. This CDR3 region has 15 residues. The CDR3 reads CASSLAGGAGDTQYF. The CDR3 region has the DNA TGTGCCAGCAGCTTGGCGGGGGGGGCCGGAGATACGCAGTATTTT. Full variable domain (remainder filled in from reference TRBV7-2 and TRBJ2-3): GAGVSQSPSNKVTEKGKDVELRCDPISGHTALYWYRQSLGQGLEFLIYFQGNSAPDKSGLPSDRFSAERTGGSVSTLTIQRTQQEDSAVYLCASSLAGGAGDTQYFGPGTRLTVL.

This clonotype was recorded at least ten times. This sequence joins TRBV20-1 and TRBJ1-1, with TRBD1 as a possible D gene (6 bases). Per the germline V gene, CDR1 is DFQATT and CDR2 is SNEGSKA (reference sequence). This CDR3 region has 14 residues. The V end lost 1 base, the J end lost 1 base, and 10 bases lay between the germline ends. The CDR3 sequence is CSARVEGGNTEAFF. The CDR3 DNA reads TGCAGTGCTAGAGTCGAAGGGGGGAACACTGAAGCTTTCTTT.

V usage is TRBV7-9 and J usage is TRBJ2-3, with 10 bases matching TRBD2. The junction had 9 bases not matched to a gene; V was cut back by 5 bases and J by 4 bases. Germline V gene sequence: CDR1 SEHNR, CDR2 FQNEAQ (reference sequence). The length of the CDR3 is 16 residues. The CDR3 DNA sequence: TGTGCCAGCAGCCGGACTAGCGGTGTGAGCCCAGATACGCAGTATTTT. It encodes CASSRTSGVSPDTQYF.

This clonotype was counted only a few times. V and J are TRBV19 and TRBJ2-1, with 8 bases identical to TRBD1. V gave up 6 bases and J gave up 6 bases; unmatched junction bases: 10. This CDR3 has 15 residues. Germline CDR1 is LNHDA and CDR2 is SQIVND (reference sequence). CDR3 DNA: TGTGCCAGTAGCCTATCATCAGGGGGCATCAATGAGCAGTTCTTC. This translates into CASSLSSGGINEQFF.

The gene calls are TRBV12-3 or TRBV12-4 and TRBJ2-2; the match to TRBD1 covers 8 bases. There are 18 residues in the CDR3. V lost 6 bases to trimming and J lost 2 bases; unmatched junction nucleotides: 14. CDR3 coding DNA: TGTGCCAGCAGCCGACAAACCGGGACAGGCTCTAACACCGGGGAGCTGTTTTTT. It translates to CASSRQTGTGSNTGELFF.

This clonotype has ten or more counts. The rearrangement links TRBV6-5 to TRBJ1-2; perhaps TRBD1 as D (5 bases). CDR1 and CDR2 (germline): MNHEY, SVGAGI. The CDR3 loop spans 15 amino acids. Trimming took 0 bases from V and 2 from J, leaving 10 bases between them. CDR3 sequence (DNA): TGTGCCAGCAGTTACTCGCCCCGGGGGAACTATGGCTACACCTTC. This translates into CASSYSPRGNYGYTF.

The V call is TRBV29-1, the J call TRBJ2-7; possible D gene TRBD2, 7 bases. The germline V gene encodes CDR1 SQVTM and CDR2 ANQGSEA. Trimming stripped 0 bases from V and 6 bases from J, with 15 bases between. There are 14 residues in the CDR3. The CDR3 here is CSVEDPRGAVEQYF. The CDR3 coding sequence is TGCAGCGTTGAAGACCCACGGGGGGCGGTCGAGCAGTACTTC.

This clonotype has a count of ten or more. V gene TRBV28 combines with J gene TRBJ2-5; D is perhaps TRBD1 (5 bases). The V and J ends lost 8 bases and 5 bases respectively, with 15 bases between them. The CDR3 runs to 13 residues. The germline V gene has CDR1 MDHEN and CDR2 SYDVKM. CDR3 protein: CASALGVEETQYF. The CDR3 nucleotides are TGTGCCAGCGCCTTAGGGGTGGAGGAGACCCAGTACTTC.

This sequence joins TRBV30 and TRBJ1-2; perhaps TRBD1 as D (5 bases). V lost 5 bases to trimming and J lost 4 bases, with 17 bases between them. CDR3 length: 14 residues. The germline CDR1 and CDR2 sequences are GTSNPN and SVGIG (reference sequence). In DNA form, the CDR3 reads TGTGCCTGGGGCCCGGGAGGGGCGGCCTATGGCTACACCTTC. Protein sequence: CAWGPGGAAYGYTF.

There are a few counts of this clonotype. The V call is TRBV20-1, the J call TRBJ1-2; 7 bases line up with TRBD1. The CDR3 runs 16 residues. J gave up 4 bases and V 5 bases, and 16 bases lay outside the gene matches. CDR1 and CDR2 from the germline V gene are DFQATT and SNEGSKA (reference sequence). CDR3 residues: CSALPLTTGTRYGYTF. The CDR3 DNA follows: TGCAGTGCTTTGCCCCTAACGACAGGGACCCGCTATGGCTACACCTTC.

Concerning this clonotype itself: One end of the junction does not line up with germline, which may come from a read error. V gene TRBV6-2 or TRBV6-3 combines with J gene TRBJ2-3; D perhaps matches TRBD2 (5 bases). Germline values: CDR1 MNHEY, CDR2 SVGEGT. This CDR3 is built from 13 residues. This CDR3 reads CATKPLGADTQYF. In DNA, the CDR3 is TGCGCCACCAAACCTCTCGGGGCAGATACGCAGTATTTT.

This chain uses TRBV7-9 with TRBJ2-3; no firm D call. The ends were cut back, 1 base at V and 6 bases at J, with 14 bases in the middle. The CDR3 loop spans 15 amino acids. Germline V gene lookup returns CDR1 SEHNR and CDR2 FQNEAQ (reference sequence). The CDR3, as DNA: TGTGCCAGCAGCTTAGTGGAAAGGGCTCCGGATACGCAGTATTTT. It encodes CASSLVERAPDTQYF.

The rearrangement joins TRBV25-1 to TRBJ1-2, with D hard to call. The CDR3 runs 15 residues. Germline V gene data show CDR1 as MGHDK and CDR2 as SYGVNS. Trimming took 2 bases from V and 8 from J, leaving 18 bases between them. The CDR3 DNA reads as TGTGCCAGCAGTGAACATACATTGAATAGACGGGGCTACACCTTC. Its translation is CASSEHTLNRRGYTF.